The sequence of this T cell receptor beta chain was determined in a study of shared clonotypes between healthy human individuals. Profiling relied on immunoSEQ multiplex PCR, and the TCRdb table lists in-frame clones only, not all of them. The data contain some 1 million clones, more than 60% of them singletons. The sequencing input was memory CD4+ T cells sorted from blood. Subset defined: CD45RA-negative fraction. This TCR derives from a man aged 18 to 29 in good health.

The CDR3 region is CASSQRTGGNNSPLHF. CDR3 nucleotide sequence: TGTGCCAGCAGCCAAAGGACAGGGGGCAATAATTCACCCCTCCACTTT. The V call is TRBV7-6, the J call TRBJ1-6; 11 positions agree with TRBD1. Germline assignment: CDR1 SGHVS and CDR2 FNYEAQ. This CDR3 is built from 16 residues. V was clipped by 5 bases and J by 5 bases; unmatched bases: 5.